This T cell receptor (beta chain) was obtained from a study of blood T cell repertoires in COVID-19. The germline gives CDR1 SGDLS, CDR2 YYNGEE. CDR3 length: 16 amino acids. The V segment lost 0 bases and the J segment 3 bases; nucleotides outside the gene matches: 6. Generated by immunoSEQ multiplex PCR, the TCRdb table keeps only in-frame clones and is missing some. The sample carries roughly 240,000 clones, approximately 82% recorded once. The sample taken for sequencing was peripheral blood. This rearrangement joins TRBV9 to TRBJ2-7; the match to TRBD2 covers 10 bases. The clonotype originates from a man between 60 and 70 years old who had recovered from COVID-19. The CDR3 here is CASSVAPGTSVYEQYF. The CDR3 DNA is TGTGCCAGCAGCGTAGCTCCCGGGACTAGCGTCTACGAGCAGTACTTC.